The entry below describes one T cell receptor beta chain. This entry comes from a study of blood T cell repertoires in COVID-19. Looked up from germline, CDR1 is SGHTS and CDR2 is YDEGEE. The CDR3 length is 14 residues. V shed 4 bases and J 10 bases; nucleotides not matched to a gene: 5. Produced via immunoSEQ multiplex PCR; TCRdb's table is partial and in-frame only. The sample carries some 150,000 clones, 85% to 90% recorded once. The sequencing input was peripheral blood. The sequence was obtained from a man aged 55 to 70 with active or convalescent COVID-19. The chain combines TRBV5-8 with TRBJ1-6; 10 bases line up with TRBD1. The CDR3 protein is CASSRDRGGSPLHF. The CDR3 DNA reads as TGTGCCAGCAGCCGGGACAGGGGCGGATCACCCCTCCACTTT.